This T cell receptor beta chain came from a study of T-cell memory formation after mild COVID-19 (dated by TCRdb to about 2021). The study in broad terms: TCR sequence clusters from the two donors were largely donor specific. T-cell clones expanding and contracting after mild COVID-19 in two donors were tracked by longitudinal TCRalpha and TCRbeta repertoire sequencing. The cohort comprised two young, previously healthy adult volunteers, one female and one male. Results and caveats for the whole study, not just this receptor: SARS-CoV-2 specificity was not confirmed for the second-wave clones peaking on day 37. Only a couple of mild cases were covered in the study, and larger cohorts including severe cases with pre-infection samples were considered necessary. The detection of some responding clones in pre-infection memory suggests that pre-existing cross-reactive memory T cells joined the SARS-CoV-2 response. Balanced CD4/CD8 phenotypes were observed for clones contracting from day 15 to 85, whereas a bias towards CD4+ was observed for a second wave of clones expanding from day 15 to 37. Contracting CD4+ clones were located mainly in the CM and EM memory subsets, whereas CD8+ clones were found to be enriched in EMRA.

Instrument used: Illumina NovaSeq 6000. TCRalpha and TCRbeta cDNA libraries were built by 5'RACE with constant-segment primers, adding sample barcodes and unique molecular identifiers. RNA was extracted from every sample with Trizol reagent. The libraries were amplified in two PCR steps, and the second step added a second sample barcode and Illumina TruSeq adapters. The libraries were sequenced on an Illumina NovaSeq using 2 x 150 bp paired-end reads. Regarding the original processing steps: With migec v1.2.7, reads were demultiplexed and then collapsed into UMI-guided consensus sequences. With mixcr v2.1.11, UMI consensuses were aligned to TRA and TRB V and J templates and assembled into clonotypes. Clonotypes were classified as expanded or contracted when called significant by both edgeR and NoisET, with noise models trained on biological replicates. For edgeR calls, the thresholds were a false discovery rate-adjusted p below 0.01 and a log2 fold-change of 1. As an exploratory analysis of dynamics, PCA with hierarchical clustering was applied to max-normalized trajectories of the 1000 most abundant clonotypes. Each responding clone was given a CD4 or CD8 phenotype based on the CD4+ and CD8+ repertoires, which had been sequenced separately. The public reads were reanalyzed by TCRdb: fastp trimming at Q25, MiXCR alignment, in-frame beta chains only. Each CDR3 protein appears once, grouped with its most common genes and DNA. The V and J calls were not made by the authors but by TCRdb's processing. The sample table records about 410,000 distinct CDR3 sequences; around 17% of these occur just once. The ten most abundant clones make up 20% to 25% of the sample.

This clonotype was recorded a few times. Its recognized antigen is unknown. Per-base quality was not reported, and no clone a single base away is much larger than it. PBMCs were isolated by Ficoll-Paque density gradient centrifugation. V is cut by 2 bases and J by 7 bases, and the space between the germline ends is 9 bases. The germline V gene encodes CDR1 SGHTA and CDR2 FQGNSA. Taken from cysteine to phenylalanine, the CDR3 has 14 residues. Kept here is only the CDR3 DNA, which spans 42 bases and is read in frame from base 1. This chain joins TRBV7-2 to TRBJ1-6; TRBD1 could be the D gene, as 5 bases match. Input material: PBMCs or a T cell subset sorted from them (not recorded which). This sequence originates from a man aged 18 to 30 who had mild COVID-19 (a few samples of this study predate the infection). The sample titles of this study are shuffled in the database, so cell type and time point are left out; the donor was told from shared clones. The DNA sequence is given as TGTGCCAGCAGCTTATTCGGGACGAATTCACCCCTCCACTTT. The translation is CASSLFGTNSPLHF.